This is a list of T cell receptor beta chains from one sample in a study of OX40 agonist ivuxolimab in advanced cancers. Assay used: immunoSEQ multiplex PCR; TCRdb lists only in-frame clones, some missing. The data show 50,000 to 60,000 clones, 85% to 90% seen once. Sequences were derived from CD4+ or CD8+ T cells sorted from blood, sampled in a trial of the OX40 agonist ivuxolimab. These receptors were collected from an adult with an advanced solid tumor such as melanoma, head and neck, liver or kidney cancer. Each CDR3 is given with its conserved first and last residue. D genes are given only for firm matches. Size tells how often a clone was seen (once, few, many) or the class of an expanded clone, and some rows leave it out.

j_call clone_size v_call d_call cdr3_aa cdr3_nt
TRBJ1-5 - TRBV5-6 TRBD1 CASSLSGTDNYQPQHF TGTGCCAGCAGCTTGTCCGGGACAGATAACTATCAGCCCCAGCATTTT
TRBJ1-4 - TRBV21-1 - CASSKEGRQATNEKLFF TGTGCCAGCAGCAAAGAGGGAAGGCAAGCAACTAATGAAAAACTGTTTTTT
TRBJ2-7 - TRBV2 - CASGLTGRLGEQYF TGTGCCAGCGGACTGACAGGAAGACTTGGCGAGCAGTACTTC
TRBJ2-7 - TRBV4-2 - CASSQGQVEYEQYF TGTGCCAGCAGCCAAGGACAGGTAGAATACGAGCAGTACTTC
TRBJ2-4 - TRBV19 TRBD2 CASSISGGKNIQYF TGTGCCAGTAGTATTTCGGGAGGCAAAAACATTCAGTACTTC
TRBJ2-5 - TRBV11-3 TRBD2 CASGQTSGPPRTQYF TGTGCCAGCGGACAGACTAGCGGCCCCCCCCGGACCCAGTACTTC
TRBJ2-5 - TRBV19 - CASSRGGYVDRGIETQYF TGTGCCAGTAGTCGGGGGGGATATGTTGACAGGGGAATAGAGACCCAGTACTTC
TRBJ1-5 - TRBV18 - CASSPQDSNQPQHF TGTGCCAGCTCACCACAGGATAGCAATCAGCCCCAGCATTTT
TRBJ1-1 - TRBV18 - CASSGLSDTEAFF TGTGCCAGCTCCGGACTTTCTGACACTGAAGCTTTCTTT
TRBJ2-5 - TRBV27 TRBD2 CASSLYPAGQETQYF TGTGCCAGCAGTTTATACCCAGCGGGGCAAGAGACCCAGTACTTC
TRBJ2-2 - TRBV5-8 - CASSPRRQRELFF TGTGCCAGCAGCCCGAGACGGCAACGGGAGCTGTTTTTT
TRBJ2-1 - TRBV18 - CASSPPLDNEQFF TGTGCCAGCTCACCACCGTTAGACAATGAGCAGTTCTTC
TRBJ2-5 - TRBV18 TRBD2 CASSPVLAATETQYF TGTGCCAGCTCACCAGTACTAGCGGCCACAGAGACCCAGTACTTC
TRBJ1-5 - TRBV28 - CASKRGDQPQHF TGTGCCAGCAAGAGGGGAGATCAGCCCCAGCATTTT
TRBJ2-5 once TRBV9 TRBD2 CASSVAAVGGETQYF TGTGCCAGCAGCGTCGCCGCCGTGGGGGGGGAGACCCAGTACTTC
TRBJ1-3 - TRBV18 - CASSGGYSGNTIYF TGTGCCAGCTCAGGCGGGTACTCTGGAAACACCATATATTTT
TRBJ1-5 - TRBV7-9 - CASSPGSGNQPQHF TGTGCCAGCAGCCCAGGGAGCGGCAATCAGCCCCAGCATTTT
TRBJ2-1 - TRBV11-3 TRBD2 CASSLDAPSGRNEQFF TGTGCCAGCAGCTTAGATGCGCCTAGCGGGAGGAATGAGCAGTTCTTC
TRBJ1-1 - TRBV5-6 - CASSGGPNTEAFF TGTGCCAGCAGTGGAGGGCCGAACACTGAAGCTTTCTTT
TRBJ2-3 once TRBV19 TRBD2 CASGGSTDTQYF TGTGCCTCGGGGGGAAGCACAGATACGCAGTATTTT
TRBJ1-5 - TRBV19 TRBD1 CASSIVGQVNQPQHF TGTGCCAGTAGTATAGTAGGACAGGTCAATCAGCCCCAGCATTTT
TRBJ2-1 few TRBV6-5 - CASSYQQDYYNEQFF TGTGCCAGCAGTTACCAACAAGACTACTACAATGAGCAGTTCTTC
TRBJ1-4 - TRBV2 - CASSNQQGRKLFF TGTGCCAGCAGCAATCAACAGGGACGAAAACTGTTTTTT
TRBJ2-1 - TRBV12-5 TRBD2 CASGLVDSGRDPREQFF TGTGCTAGTGGTTTGGTCGACAGCGGGAGAGACCCTCGAGAGCAGTTCTTC
TRBJ1-5 - TRBV19 TRBD1 CASRYGTGKGQPQHF TGTGCCAGTAGGTACGGGACAGGGAAGGGACAGCCCCAGCATTTT
TRBJ2-7 - TRBV5-4 - CASSLNRDVLYEQYF TGTGCCAGCAGCTTGAACCGGGACGTCCTCTACGAGCAGTACTTC
TRBJ1-5 - TRBV19 - CASKRGTNSNQPQHF TGTGCCAGTAAGCGCGGCACGAATAGCAATCAGCCCCAGCATTTT
TRBJ2-1 few TRBV5-1 TRBD2 CASSRTGGDNNEQFF TGCGCCAGCAGCCGCACCGGGGGGGACAACAATGAGCAGTTCTTC
TRBJ2-5 - TRBV19 TRBD1 CASSIDRPGDRGRGTQYF TGTGCCAGTAGTATAGATAGACCCGGGGACAGGGGGCGAGGGACCCAGTACTTC
TRBJ2-1 - TRBV5-4 - CASSLAPSEQFF TGTGCCAGCAGCTTGGCCCCTAGCGAGCAGTTCTTC
TRBJ2-7 - TRBV5-1 - CASSLEHEQYF TGCGCCAGCAGCTTGGAACACGAGCAGTACTTC
TRBJ1-1 - TRBV28 - CASSSPAGPNTEAFF TGTGCCAGCAGTTCCCCCGCAGGGCCGAACACTGAAGCTTTCTTT
TRBJ2-7 - TRBV19 TRBD1 CASSNPGQAYEQYF TGTGCCAGTAGCAACCCGGGACAGGCCTACGAGCAGTACTTC
TRBJ1-5 - TRBV7-2 - CASSLSGQFNQPQHF TGTGCCAGCAGCTTGAGTGGACAGTTTAATCAGCCCCAGCATTTT
TRBJ2-3 - TRBV5-6 - CASSLGNTDTQYF TGTGCCAGCAGCTTAGGTAATACAGATACGCAGTATTTT
TRBJ1-2 - TRBV28 - CASSSGMRYTF TGTGCCAGCAGCTCGGGTATGCGCTACACCTTC